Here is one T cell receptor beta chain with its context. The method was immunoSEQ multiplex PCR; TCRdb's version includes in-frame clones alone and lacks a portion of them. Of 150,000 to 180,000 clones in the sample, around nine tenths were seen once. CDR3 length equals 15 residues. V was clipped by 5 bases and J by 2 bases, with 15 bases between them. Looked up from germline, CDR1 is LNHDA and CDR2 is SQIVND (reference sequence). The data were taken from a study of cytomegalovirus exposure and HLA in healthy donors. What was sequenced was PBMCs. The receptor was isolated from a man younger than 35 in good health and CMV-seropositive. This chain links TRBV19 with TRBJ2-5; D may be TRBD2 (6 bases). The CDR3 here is CASSSRGTGQETQYF. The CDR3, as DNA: TGTGCCAGTAGTTCCCGGGGGACGGGACAAGAGACCCAGTACTTC.